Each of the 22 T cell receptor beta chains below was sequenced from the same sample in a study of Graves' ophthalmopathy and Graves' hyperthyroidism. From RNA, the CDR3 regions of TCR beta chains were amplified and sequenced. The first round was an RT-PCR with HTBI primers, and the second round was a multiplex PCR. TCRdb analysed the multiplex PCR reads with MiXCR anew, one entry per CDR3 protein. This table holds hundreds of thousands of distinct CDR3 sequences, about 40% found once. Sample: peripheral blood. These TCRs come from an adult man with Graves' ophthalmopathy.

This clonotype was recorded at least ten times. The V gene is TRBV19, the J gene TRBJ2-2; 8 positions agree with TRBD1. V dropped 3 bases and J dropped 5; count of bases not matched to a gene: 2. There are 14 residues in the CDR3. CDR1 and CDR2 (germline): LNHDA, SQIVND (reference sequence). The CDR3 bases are TGTGCCAGTAGTATCCAGGGGGCAACCGGGGAGCTGTTTTTT. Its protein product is CASSIQGATGELFF. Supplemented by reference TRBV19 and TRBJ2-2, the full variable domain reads DGGITQSPKYLFRKEGQNVTLSCEQNLNHDAMYWYRQDPGQGLRLIYYSQIVNDFQKGDIAEGYSVSREKKESFPLTVTSAQKNPTAFYLCASSIQGATGELFFGEGSRLTVL.

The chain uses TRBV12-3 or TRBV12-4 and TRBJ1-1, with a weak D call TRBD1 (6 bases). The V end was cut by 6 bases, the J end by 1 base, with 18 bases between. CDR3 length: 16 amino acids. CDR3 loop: CASRPPEQGPNTEAFF. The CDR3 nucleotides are TGTGCCAGCAGACCCCCCGAACAGGGACCGAACACTGAAGCTTTCTTT.

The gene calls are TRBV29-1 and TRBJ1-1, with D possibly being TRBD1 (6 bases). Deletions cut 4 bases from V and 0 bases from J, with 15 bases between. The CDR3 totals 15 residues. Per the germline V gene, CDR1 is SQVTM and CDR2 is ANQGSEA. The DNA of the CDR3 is TGCAGCGTTGTTCCCGGGGGCGGAATGAACACTGAAGCTTTCTTT. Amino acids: CSVVPGGGMNTEAFF.

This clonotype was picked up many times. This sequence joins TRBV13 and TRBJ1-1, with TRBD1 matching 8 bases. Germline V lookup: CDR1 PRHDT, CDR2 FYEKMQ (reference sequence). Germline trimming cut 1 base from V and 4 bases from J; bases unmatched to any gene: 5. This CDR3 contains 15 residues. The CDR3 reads CASSLDRGWATEAFF. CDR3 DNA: TGTGCCAGCAGCTTAGACAGGGGGTGGGCCACTGAAGCTTTCTTT.

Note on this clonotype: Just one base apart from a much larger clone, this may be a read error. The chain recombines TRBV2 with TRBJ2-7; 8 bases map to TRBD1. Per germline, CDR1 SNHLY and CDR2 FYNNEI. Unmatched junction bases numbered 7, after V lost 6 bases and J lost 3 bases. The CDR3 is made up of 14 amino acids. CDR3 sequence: CASSTRQGLYEQYF. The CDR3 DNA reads TGTGCCAGCAGCACGCGACAGGGGCTCTACGAGCAGTACTTC.

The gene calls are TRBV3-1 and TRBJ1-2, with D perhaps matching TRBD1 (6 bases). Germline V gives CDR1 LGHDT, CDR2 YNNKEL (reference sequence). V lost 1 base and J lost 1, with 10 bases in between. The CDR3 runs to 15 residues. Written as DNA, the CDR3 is TGTGCCAGCAGCCAAGTGAGGGGGAATAACTATGGCTACACCTTC. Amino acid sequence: CASSQVRGNNYGYTF.

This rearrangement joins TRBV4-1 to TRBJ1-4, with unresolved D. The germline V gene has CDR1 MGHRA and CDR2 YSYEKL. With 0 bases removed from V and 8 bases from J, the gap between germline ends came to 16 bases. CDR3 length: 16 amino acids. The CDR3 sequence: CASSQDFWEIEEKLFF. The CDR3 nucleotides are TGCGCCAGCAGCCAAGATTTTTGGGAAATCGAGGAAAAACTGTTTTTT.

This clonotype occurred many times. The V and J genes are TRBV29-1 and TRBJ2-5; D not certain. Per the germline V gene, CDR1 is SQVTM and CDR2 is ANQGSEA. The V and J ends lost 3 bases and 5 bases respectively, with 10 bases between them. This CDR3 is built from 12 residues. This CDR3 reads CSVDWGTETQYF. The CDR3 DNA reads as TGCAGCGTTGATTGGGGAACTGAGACCCAGTACTTC. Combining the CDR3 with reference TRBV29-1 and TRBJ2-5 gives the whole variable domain SAVISQKPSRDICQRGTSLTIQCQVDSQVTMMFWYRQQPGQSLTLIATANQGSEATYESGFVIDKFPISRPNLTFSTLTVSNMSPEDSSIYLCSVDWGTETQYFGPGTRLLVL.

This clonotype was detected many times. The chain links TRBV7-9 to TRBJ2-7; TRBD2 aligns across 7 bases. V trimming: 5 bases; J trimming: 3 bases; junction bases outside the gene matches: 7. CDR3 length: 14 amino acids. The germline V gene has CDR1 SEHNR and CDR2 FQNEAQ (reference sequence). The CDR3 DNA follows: TGTGCCAGCAGCGCCACGACTAGCAGCTACGAGCAGTACTTC. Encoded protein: CASSATTSSYEQYF. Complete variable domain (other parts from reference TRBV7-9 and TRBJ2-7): DTGVSQNPRHKITKRGQNVTFRCDPISEHNRLYWYRQTLGQGPEFLTYFQNEAQLEKSRLLSDRFSAERPKGSFSTLEIQRTEQGDSAMYLCASSATTSSYEQYFGPGTRLTVT.

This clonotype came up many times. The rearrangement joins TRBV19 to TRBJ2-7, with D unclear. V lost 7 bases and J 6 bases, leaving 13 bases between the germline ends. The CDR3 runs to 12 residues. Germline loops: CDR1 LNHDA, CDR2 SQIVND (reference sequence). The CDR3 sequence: CASKGNDPEQYF. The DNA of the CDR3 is TGTGCCAGTAAGGGCAACGACCCCGAGCAGTACTTC.

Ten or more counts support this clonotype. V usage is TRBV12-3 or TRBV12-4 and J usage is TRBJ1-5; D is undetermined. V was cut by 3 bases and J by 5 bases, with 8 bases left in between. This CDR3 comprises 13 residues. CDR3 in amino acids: CASSFGHYQPQHF. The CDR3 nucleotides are TGTGCCAGCAGTTTCGGTCACTATCAGCCCCAGCATTTT.

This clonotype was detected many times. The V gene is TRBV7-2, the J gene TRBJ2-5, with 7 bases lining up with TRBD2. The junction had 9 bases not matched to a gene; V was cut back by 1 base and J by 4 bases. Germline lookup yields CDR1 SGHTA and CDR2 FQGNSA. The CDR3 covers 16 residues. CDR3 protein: CASSLVVGGPGETQYF. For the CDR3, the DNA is TGTGCCAGCAGCTTAGTCGTGGGAGGGCCGGGAGAGACCCAGTACTTC.

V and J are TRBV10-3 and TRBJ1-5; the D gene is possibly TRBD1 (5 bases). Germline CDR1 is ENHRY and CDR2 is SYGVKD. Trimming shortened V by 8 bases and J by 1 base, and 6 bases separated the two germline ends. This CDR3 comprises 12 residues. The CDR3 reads CAIGDSNQPQHF. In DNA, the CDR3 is TGTGCCATCGGGGACAGCAATCAGCCCCAGCATTTT.

The CDR3 DNA is TGTGCCAGCAGCTTGGGAAGTCGGGTCAACTATGGCTACACCTTC. Amino acids: CASSLGSRVNYGYTF. The genes are TRBV7-9 and TRBJ1-2; D is unresolved. Per the germline V gene, CDR1 is SEHNR and CDR2 is FQNEAQ (reference sequence). V was trimmed by 3 bases and J by 2 bases, leaving 13 bases between them. This CDR3 contains 15 residues.

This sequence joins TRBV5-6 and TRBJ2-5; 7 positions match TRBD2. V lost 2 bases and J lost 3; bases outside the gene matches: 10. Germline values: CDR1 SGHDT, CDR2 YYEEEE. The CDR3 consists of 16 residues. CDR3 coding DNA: TGTGCCAGCAGCTTAGCCCCGGGACTACCGAAAGAGACCCAGTACTTC. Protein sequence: CASSLAPGLPKETQYF.

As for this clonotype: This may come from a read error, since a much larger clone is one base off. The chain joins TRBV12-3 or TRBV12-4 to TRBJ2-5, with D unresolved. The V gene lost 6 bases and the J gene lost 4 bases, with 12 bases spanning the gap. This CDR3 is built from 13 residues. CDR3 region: CASSPRSLETQYF. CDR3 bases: TGTGCCAGCAGCCCCAGAAGCCTAGAGACCCAGTACTTC.

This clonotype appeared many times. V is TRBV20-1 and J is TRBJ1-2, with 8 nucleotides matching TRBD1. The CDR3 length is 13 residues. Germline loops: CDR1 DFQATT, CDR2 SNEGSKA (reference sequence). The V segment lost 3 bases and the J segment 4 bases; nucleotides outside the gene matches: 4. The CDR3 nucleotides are TGCAGTGCTAGTACCAGGGGGCCCTATGGCTACACCTTC. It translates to CSASTRGPYGYTF.

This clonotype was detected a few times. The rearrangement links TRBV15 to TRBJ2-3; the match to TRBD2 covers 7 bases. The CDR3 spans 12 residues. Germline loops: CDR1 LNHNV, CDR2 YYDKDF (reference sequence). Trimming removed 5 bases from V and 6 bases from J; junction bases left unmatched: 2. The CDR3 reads CATSGREDTQYF. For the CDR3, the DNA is TGTGCCACCAGCGGGAGGGAGGATACGCAGTATTTT.

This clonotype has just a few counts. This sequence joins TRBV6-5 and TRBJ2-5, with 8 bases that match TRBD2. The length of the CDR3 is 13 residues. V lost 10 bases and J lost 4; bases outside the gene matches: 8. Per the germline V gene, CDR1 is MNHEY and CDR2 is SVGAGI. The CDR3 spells CATGAGGGETQYF. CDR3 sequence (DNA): TGTGCCACGGGGGCGGGGGGCGGAGAGACCCAGTACTTC.

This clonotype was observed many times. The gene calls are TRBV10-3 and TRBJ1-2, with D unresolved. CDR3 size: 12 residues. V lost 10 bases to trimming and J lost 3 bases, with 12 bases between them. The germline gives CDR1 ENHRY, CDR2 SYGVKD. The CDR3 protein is CATQDTDYGYTF. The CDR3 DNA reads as TGTGCCACCCAAGACACCGACTATGGCTACACCTTC.

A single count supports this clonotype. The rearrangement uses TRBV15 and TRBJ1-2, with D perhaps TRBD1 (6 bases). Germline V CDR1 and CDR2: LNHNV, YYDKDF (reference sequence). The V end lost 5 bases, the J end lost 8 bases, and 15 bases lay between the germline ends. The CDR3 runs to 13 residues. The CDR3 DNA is TGTGCCACCAGCGCGCAGGGGTTCTGGGGCTACACCTTC. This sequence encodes CATSAQGFWGYTF.

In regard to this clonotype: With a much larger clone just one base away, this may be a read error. CDR3: CANSLRLAHGEQYF. The CDR3, as DNA: TGTGCCAACAGCTTACGACTAGCCCATGGCGAGCAGTACTTC. This chain connects TRBV10-3 to TRBJ2-7; 7 bases agree with TRBD2. The CDR3 sequence is 14 residues long. V shed 10 bases and J 6 bases; nucleotides not matched to a gene: 15. Germline assignment: CDR1 ENHRY and CDR2 SYGVKD.